The sequence of this T cell receptor (beta chain) was determined in a study of T cell repertoires in cytomegalovirus infection. The overall study: Indications came from public TCR beta signatures; they pointed to CMV infection and to a matching HLA type. Study observations and caveats: In two of eight donors, the top clonotype was HLA-C-restricted CMV-specific. Identification of carriers of CMV plus the relevant HLA was achieved through cumulative public TCR beta family frequency.

Germline V lookup: CDR1 SGHTA, CDR2 FQGNSA. The V gene lost 3 bases and the J gene lost 4 bases, with 6 bases spanning the gap. The CDR3 has 12 amino acids. This clonotype was counted only a few times. Its antigen is as yet unknown. Each CDR3 protein gets one entry after TCRdb re-called the reads with MiXCR. The sample yields about 830,000 distinct CDR3 sequences, 30% to 35% seen once. The specimen comprised cultured CD8+ T cells from PBMCs, sampled from culture after CMV antigen stimulation. The clonotype comes from a human donor in good health (CMV status not recorded). Some clones in this sample may be carry-over from other donors' samples. The genes are TRBV7-2 and TRBJ1-1; D not certain. CDR3: CASSFDATEAFF. The CDR3 DNA sequence: TGTGCCAGCAGCTTTGATGCCACTGAAGCTTTCTTT.